This passage covers 8 T cell receptor beta chains from one sample sequenced in a study of blood T cells in healthy people across ages. The use of a sample-barcoded 5' primer and a J-beta primer mix characterized a second PCR of about 7 to 12 cycles. TCRdb passed the 5' RACE reads through MiXCR, listing each CDR3 protein once. The sample holds over a million distinct CDR3 sequences, 35% to 55% seen once. Sequenced input: blood. The receptors were sampled from a woman aged 60-75 years in good health.

This chain uses TRBV9 with TRBJ1-5; tentative D call: TRBD1 (5 bases). Trimming removed 0 bases at V and 5 bases at J, with 12 bases between. Germline loops: CDR1 SGDLS, CDR2 YYNGEE. The CDR3 is 15 amino acids. As DNA, the CDR3 is TGTGCCAGCAGCGTAGGGGCCAGGGTGGATCAGCCCCAGCATTTT. This translates into CASSVGARVDQPQHF.

This clonotype has only a few counts. A much more abundant neighbour one base away suggests this may be a read error. The chain uses TRBV7-2 and TRBJ2-1; D may be TRBD1 (6 bases). This CDR3 spans 13 amino acids. Trimming shortened V by 3 bases and J by 9 bases, and 12 bases separated the two germline ends. Looked up from germline, CDR1 is SGHTA and CDR2 is FQGNSA. The CDR3 DNA reads as TGTGCCAGCAGCTTGAGGGAGACAGGTGAGCAGTTCTTC. It translates to CASSLRETGEQFF.

This clonotype was picked up a small number of times. The CDR3 loop reads CASSRGGAYVGETQYF. The CDR3 DNA is TGTGCCAGCAGTCGGGGAGGGGCCTACGTTGGGGAGACCCAGTACTTC. This chain connects TRBV27 to TRBJ2-5; 7 bases match TRBD2. The germline CDR1 and CDR2 sequences are MNHEY and SMNVEV (reference sequence). Trimming cost V 5 bases and J 5 bases; bases outside gene matches: 14. This CDR3 spans 16 amino acids.

The chain links TRBV12-3 or TRBV12-4 to TRBJ2-3; D may be TRBD2 (5 bases). Trimming took 7 bases from V and 4 from J, leaving 12 bases between them. The CDR3 is 13 amino acids. DNA of the CDR3: TGTGCCAGCAATGCTGGACTCGCAGATACGCAGTATTTT. It encodes CASNAGLADTQYF.

The sample holds a few counts of this clonotype. The rearrangement links TRBV12-3 or TRBV12-4 to TRBJ2-7, with D maybe TRBD1 (6 bases). V dropped 6 bases and J dropped 7 bases, with 19 bases sitting between them. The CDR3 covers 14 residues. The CDR3 DNA sequence: TGTGCCAGCAGGAGGTTCGGCAGGGGAAAGGAGCAGTACTTC. This sequence encodes CASRRFGRGKEQYF.

The chain has TRBV6-1 and TRBJ2-3, with a weak D call TRBD1 (6 bases). V lost 3 bases to trimming and J lost 5 bases, with 18 bases between them. The length of the CDR3 is 16 residues. In germline, CDR1 is MNHNS, CDR2 SASEGT. The CDR3 is CASSEGYRATRDTQYF. The CDR3 DNA reads as TGTGCCAGCAGTGAGGGGTACAGGGCAACCAGAGATACGCAGTATTTT.

The CDR3, as DNA: TGCGCCAGCAGCCCTGACAGGGGGATATCCGGGGAGCAGTACTTC. Protein: CASSPDRGISGEQYF. The V call is TRBV5-1, the J call TRBJ2-7, with TRBD1 matching over 9 bases. CDR3 length: 15 residues. Trimming took 4 bases from V and 7 from J; bases not matched to a gene: 12. The germline V gene has CDR1 SGHRS and CDR2 YFSETQ.

This clonotype was detected only a few times. The V and J genes are TRBV15 and TRBJ2-5; 9 positions match TRBD2. Judging by the DNA end, TRBJ2-7 fits better; the J call may be wrong. The CDR3 loop spans 16 amino acids. Germline V gives CDR1 LNHNV, CDR2 YYDKDF (reference sequence). CDR3 in DNA: TGTGCCACCAGCAGAGATCGGGGACTAGCCCAAGTCGAGCAGTACTTC. Protein product: CATSRDRGLAQVEQYF.